This TCR beta chain is drawn from a study of PD-1 blockade in classical Hodgkin lymphoma. Assay: immunoSEQ multiplex PCR; the TCRdb copy retains only in-frame clones and omits some. The table includes some 46,000 clones, less than 85% detected once. In every patient, relapse followed autologous stem cell transplantation, while exposure to brentuximab vedotin differed. CDR1 is LNHDA, CDR2 SQIVND, per germline (reference sequence). The CDR3 has 14 amino acids. V lost 1 base and J 0 bases, leaving 6 bases between the germline ends. V gene TRBV19 combines with J gene TRBJ1-2; D is perhaps TRBD1 (5 bases). Sequencing was performed on peripheral blood mononuclear cells (PBMCs), taken before the second cycle of nivolumab. The source is a human donor with classical Hodgkin lymphoma. DNA of the CDR3: TGTGCCAGTAGTATAGGACAGACTAACTATGGCTACACCTTC. Amino acid sequence: CASSIGQTNYGYTF.